The T cell receptor (beta chain) described here comes from a study of graft-versus-host responses after intestinal transplantation. Study in general: Anti-thymocyte globulin induction preceded about three years of tacrolimus and steroid maintenance in all recipients.

Germline CDR1 reads SGHRS; CDR2 reads YFSETQ. CDR3 length equals 14 residues. V lost 6 bases and J 0 bases, leaving 12 bases between the germline ends. This clone was seen a single time. Its antigen is as yet unknown. Clones were sequenced by immunoSEQ multiplex PCR, and TCRdb holds only the in-frame ones, with some missing. The table lists about 36,000 clones, roughly 95% of them singletons, with 0.2% to 0.25% in the top ten. Specimen: unstimulated CD4+ T cells sorted from spleen or lymph node cells, collected before transplant. The clonotype was recovered from a human donor who was the organ donor for an intestinal transplant. The chain recombines TRBV5-1 with TRBJ1-1; D call uncertain. The CDR3 protein is CASTIGPLNTEAFF. CDR3 DNA: TGCGCCAGCACCATAGGGCCGTTGAACACTGAAGCTTTCTTT. Based on the CDR3 plus reference TRBV5-1 and TRBJ1-1, the full variable domain is KAGVTQTPRYLIKTRGQQVTLSCSPISGHRSVSWYQQTPGQGLQFLFEYFSETQRNKGNFPGRFSGRQFSNSRSEMNVSTLELGDSALYLCASTIGPLNTEAFFGQGTRLTVV.